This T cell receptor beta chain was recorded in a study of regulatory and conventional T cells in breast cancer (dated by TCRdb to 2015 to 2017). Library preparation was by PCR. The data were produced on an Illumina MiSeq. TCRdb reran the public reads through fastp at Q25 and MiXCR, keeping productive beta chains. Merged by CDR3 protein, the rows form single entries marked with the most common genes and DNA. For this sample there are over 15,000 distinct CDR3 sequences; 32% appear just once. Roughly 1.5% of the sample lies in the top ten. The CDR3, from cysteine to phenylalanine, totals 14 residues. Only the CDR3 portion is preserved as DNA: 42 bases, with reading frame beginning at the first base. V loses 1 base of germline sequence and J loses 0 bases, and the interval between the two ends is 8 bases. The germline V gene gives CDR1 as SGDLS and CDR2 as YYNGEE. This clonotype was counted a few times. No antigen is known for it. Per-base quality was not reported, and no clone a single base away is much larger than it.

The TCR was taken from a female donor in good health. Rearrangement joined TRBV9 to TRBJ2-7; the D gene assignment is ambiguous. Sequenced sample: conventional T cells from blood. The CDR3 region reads CASSVSSYSYEQYF. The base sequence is TGTGCCAGCAGCGTAAGCAGCTACTCCTACGAGCAGTACTTC.